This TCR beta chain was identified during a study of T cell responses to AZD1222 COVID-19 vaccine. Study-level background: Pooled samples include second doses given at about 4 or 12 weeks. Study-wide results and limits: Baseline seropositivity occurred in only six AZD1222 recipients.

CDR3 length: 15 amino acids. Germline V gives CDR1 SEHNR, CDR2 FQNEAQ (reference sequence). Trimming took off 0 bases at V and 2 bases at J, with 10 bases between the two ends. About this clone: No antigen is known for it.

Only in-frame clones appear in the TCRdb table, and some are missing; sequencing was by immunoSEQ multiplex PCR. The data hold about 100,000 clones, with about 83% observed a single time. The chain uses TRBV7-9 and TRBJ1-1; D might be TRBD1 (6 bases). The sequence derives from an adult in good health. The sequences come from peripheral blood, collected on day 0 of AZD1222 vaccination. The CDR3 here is CASSLARGSNTEAFF. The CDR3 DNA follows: TGTGCCAGCAGCTTAGCTAGGGGGAGCAACACTGAAGCTTTCTTT.